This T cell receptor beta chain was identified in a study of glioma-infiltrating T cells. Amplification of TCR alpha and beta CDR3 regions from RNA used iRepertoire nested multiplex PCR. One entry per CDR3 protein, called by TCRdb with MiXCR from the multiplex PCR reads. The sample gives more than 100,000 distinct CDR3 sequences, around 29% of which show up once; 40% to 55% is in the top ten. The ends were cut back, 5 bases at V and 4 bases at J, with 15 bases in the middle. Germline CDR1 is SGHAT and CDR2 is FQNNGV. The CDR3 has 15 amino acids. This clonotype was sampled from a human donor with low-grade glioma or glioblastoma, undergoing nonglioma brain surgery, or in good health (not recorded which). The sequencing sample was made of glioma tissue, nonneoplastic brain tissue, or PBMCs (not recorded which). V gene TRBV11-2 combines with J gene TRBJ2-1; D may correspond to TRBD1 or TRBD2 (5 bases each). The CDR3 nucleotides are TGTGCCAGCAGCCGGGACGGAGGTCCGTACAATGAGCAGTTCTTC. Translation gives CASSRDGGPYNEQFF.